The 16 T cell receptor beta chains below come from one sample, sequenced in a study of cytomegalovirus exposure and HLA in healthy donors. The study ran its PCR with 60 Vbeta and 13 Jbeta primers. TCRdb keeps only in-frame clones here, not all; method: immunoSEQ multiplex PCR. The table shows 95,000 to 150,000 clones, with roughly 70% occurring only once. Specimen: PBMCs. These receptors all come from a woman in her 40s in good health and CMV-seropositive.

The chain has TRBV30 and TRBJ2-7; D is possibly TRBD1 (6 bases). Trimming took 3 bases from V and 1 from J, leaving 7 bases between them. Germline CDR1 reads GTSNPN; CDR2 reads SVGIG (reference sequence). The CDR3 is made up of 12 amino acids. CDR3 residues: CAWRGASYEQYF. The CDR3 coding sequence is TGTGCCTGGAGGGGGGCTTCCTACGAGCAGTACTTC.

V usage is TRBV6-6 and J usage is TRBJ1-4, with D perhaps matching TRBD1 (6 bases). The CDR3 sequence is 15 residues long. The germline V and J ends were trimmed by 8 bases and 5 bases, with 18 bases remaining between them. Germline CDR1 MNHNY, CDR2 SVGAGI (reference sequence). The CDR3 coding sequence is TGTGCCAGCGGACCGGGACAACGACCCAATGAAAAACTGTTTTTT. This translates into CASGPGQRPNEKLFF.

V is TRBV10-3 and J is TRBJ2-7, with 13 bases fitting TRBD2. Germline loops: CDR1 ENHRY, CDR2 SYGVKD. This CDR3 is built from 16 residues. After removal of 2 bases from V and 8 bases from J, the junction contained 9 bases not matched to a gene. CDR3 DNA sequence: TGTGCCATCAGTGAGCGGACTAGCGGGAGTGTGGACCAGCAGTACTTC. Translated, it gives CAISERTSGSVDQQYF.

This rearrangement joins TRBV15 to TRBJ2-2; a weak D match, TRBD2 (5 bases). This CDR3 has 14 amino acids. V lost 5 bases and J lost 7, with 14 bases in between. The germline V gene encodes CDR1 LNHNV and CDR2 YYDKDF (reference sequence). The CDR3 bases are TGTGCCACCAGCCGGACTCCTTCGGGCGGGGAGCTGTTTTTT. Translated: CATSRTPSGGELFF. The variable domain in full, with the rest retrieved from reference TRBV15 and TRBJ2-2, is DAMVIQNPRYQVTQFGKPVTLSCSQTLNHNVMYWYQQKSSQAPKLLFHYYDKDFNNEADTPDNFQSRRPNTSFCFLDIRSPGLGDTAMYLCATSRTPSGGELFFGEGSRLTVL.

The rearrangement joins TRBV28 to TRBJ1-2; D call uncertain. CDR3 length: 12 residues. V lost 3 bases and J lost 5, with 7 bases in between. Looked up from germline, CDR1 is MDHEN and CDR2 is SYDVKM. CDR3 sequence: CASSFADYGYTF. CDR3 in DNA: TGTGCCAGCAGTTTTGCAGATTATGGCTACACCTTC.

V gene TRBV9 combines with J gene TRBJ2-3, with 9 bases that match TRBD2. With V trimmed by 4 bases and J by 5 bases, 11 bases remained unmatched. CDR1 is SGDLS and CDR2 is YYNGEE in the germline V gene. The CDR3 runs 16 residues. The CDR3 coding sequence is TGTGCCAGCAGCCCACGTGCGGGAGGGATGGGAGATACGCAGTATTTT. This translates into CASSPRAGGMGDTQYF.

The genes are TRBV27 and TRBJ1-1; the D is unclear. The CDR3 length is 14 residues. Germline V gives CDR1 MNHEY, CDR2 SMNVEV (reference sequence). Trimming took 8 bases from V and 5 from J, leaving 18 bases between them. Here the CDR3 DNA reads TGTGCCAGCGGCACCCAGGCAGGTCAAACTGAAGCTTTCTTT. This translates into CASGTQAGQTEAFF.

This chain uses TRBV18 with TRBJ2-7, with D maybe TRBD2 (5 bases). Trimming left V 4 bases short and J 3 bases short, with 19 bases between. CDR1 and CDR2 from the germline V gene are KGHSH and LQKENI. The CDR3 is made up of 16 amino acids. The CDR3: CASSHEGGIIYYEQYF. In nucleotides, the CDR3 is TGTGCCAGCTCACACGAGGGCGGAATTATCTACTACGAGCAGTACTTC.

In DNA, the CDR3 is TGTGCCAGCTCCCTTGGGACAGGGACCACTGAAGCTTTCTTT. It translates to CASSLGTGTTEAFF. The genes are TRBV18 and TRBJ1-1; TRBD1 matches at 9 bases. V lost 6 bases and J lost 4; bases outside the gene matches: 6. Germline-derived CDR1 and CDR2 are KGHSH and LQKENI. The CDR3 runs to 14 residues. Looking up the rest from reference TRBV18 and TRBJ1-1 gives the full variable domain: NAGVMQNPRHLVRRRGQEARLRCSPMKGHSHVYWYRQLPEEGLKFMVYLQKENIIDESGMPKERFSAEFPKEGPSILRIQQVVRGDSAAYFCASSLGTGTTEAFFGQGTRLTVV.

The chain carries TRBV6-5 and TRBJ2-3; D perhaps matches TRBD1 (6 bases). Between the trimmed V and J ends, which lost 3 bases and 4 bases, there was a span of 14 bases. The length of the CDR3 is 15 residues. The germline CDR1 and CDR2 sequences are MNHEY and SVGAGI. CDR3 region: CASSYSAGDSDTQYF. DNA of the CDR3: TGTGCCAGCAGTTATTCGGCAGGGGATTCAGATACGCAGTATTTT.

In its sample, this clone was seen a few times. The chain recombines TRBV27 with TRBJ2-1, with 9 bases aligning to TRBD2. This CDR3 has 15 amino acids. Trimming cost V 6 bases and J 6 bases; bases outside gene matches: 9. CDR1 MNHEY and CDR2 SMNVEV come from the germline V gene (reference sequence). Here the CDR3 DNA reads TGTGCCAGCAGACCCGTGGTAGCGGGAGTCAATGAGCAGTTCTTC. Its translation is CASRPVVAGVNEQFF.

This rearrangement joins TRBV11-2 to TRBJ2-5; TRBD1 matches at 9 bases. Germline CDR1 reads SGHAT; CDR2 reads FQNNGV. The CDR3 has 15 amino acids. V lost 5 bases and J lost 2; bases outside the gene matches: 6. CDR3 nucleotide sequence: TGTGCCAGCAGCGCCCTAGGACAGGGGCAAGAGACCCAGTACTTC. Translation: CASSALGQGQETQYF.

This chain uses TRBV5-1 with TRBJ1-2; 9 bases fit TRBD1. Germline V gene sequence: CDR1 SGHRS, CDR2 YFSETQ. J gave up 1 base and V 4 bases, and 11 bases lay outside the gene matches. The CDR3 has 17 residues. The CDR3 reads CASSGGQGTSFNYGYTF. DNA for the CDR3: TGCGCCAGCAGCGGCGGACAGGGGACGAGTTTTAACTATGGCTACACCTTC.

The chain is built from TRBV5-1 and TRBJ2-1, with TRBD2 matching over 8 bases. The CDR3 is made up of 17 amino acids. Trimming at V came to 3 bases and at J to 1 base, leaving 9 bases not matched to a gene. CDR1 and CDR2 from the germline V gene are SGHRS and YFSETQ. The CDR3 spells CASSSIGGGGSYNEQFF. The CDR3, as DNA: TGCGCCAGCAGCTCCATAGGTGGCGGGGGGTCCTACAATGAGCAGTTCTTC.

This chain links TRBV6-6 with TRBJ2-7; no clear D gene. CDR1 and CDR2 (germline): MNHNY, SVGAGI (reference sequence). CDR3 length: 11 amino acids. V shed 5 bases and J shed 3 bases, with 5 bases lying between them. Here the CDR3 DNA reads TGTGCCAGCAGTCCATTCTACGAGCAGTACTTC. It codes for CASSPFYEQYF.

The chain employs TRBV14 and TRBJ2-7, with TRBD1 matching over 8 bases. Germline loops: CDR1 SGHDN, CDR2 FVKESK. Trimming took 1 base from V and 3 from J; bases not matched to a gene: 2. This CDR3 is 14 amino acids long. The CDR3 nucleotides are TGTGCCAGCAGCCAAGGGACAGGGAGCTACGAGCAGTACTTC. As protein: CASSQGTGSYEQYF. Together with reference TRBV14 and TRBJ2-7, the CDR3 gives the full variable domain: EAGVTQFPSHSVIEKGQTVTLRCDPISGHDNLYWYRRVMGKEIKFLLHFVKESKQDESGMPNNRFLAERTGGTYSTLKVQPAELEDSGVYFCASSQGTGSYEQYFGPGTRLTVT.